These T cell receptor beta chains were read from a single sample in a study of T cells in Graves' hyperthyroidism and ophthalmopathy. TCRdb reprocessed the multiplex PCR reads via MiXCR and lists one record per CDR3 protein. The data show 250,000 to 300,000 distinct CDR3 sequences, roughly a fifth seen once. The sequenced sample was blood. These receptor sequences come from a man aged 45-65 years with Graves' ophthalmopathy. Each CDR3 is given with its conserved first and last residue. The order of the fields is clone size, J gene, D gene, V gene, CDR3 protein, CDR3 DNA. A D gene is named only where the DNA matches it firmly. A row's size may be missing; if present it is once, few, many or a size class.

size: many; J: TRBJ2-1; D: .; V: TRBV10-2; CDR3: CASSGLARTMSNEQFF; DNA: TGCGCCAGCAGTGGCCTAGCCCGTACAATGAGTAATGAGCAGTTCTTC
size: many; J: TRBJ2-1; D: TRBD2; V: TRBV5-4; CDR3: CASSFWTSGRGEQFF; DNA: TGTGCCAGCAGCTTCTGGACTAGCGGGAGAGGCGAGCAGTTCTTC
size: .; J: TRBJ1-3; D: .; V: TRBV2; CDR3: CASSLDGVIGNTIYF; DNA: TGTGCCAGCAGCTTGGACGGGGTTATCGGAAACACCATATATTTT
size: many; J: TRBJ1-6; D: TRBD1; V: TRBV15; CDR3: CATSRNQQGRRSSPLHF; DNA: TGTGCCACCAGCAGGAATCAACAGGGGCGCCGAAGTTCACCCCTCCACTTT
size: .; J: TRBJ2-5; D: .; V: TRBV4-1; CDR3: CASSQDLTLAARKYF; DNA: TGCGCCAGCAGCCAAGATTTGACACTAGCAGCGCGCAAGTACTTC
size: many; J: TRBJ2-7; D: TRBD2; V: TRBV28; CDR3: CASSPGLGNLEQYF; DNA: TGTGCCAGCAGTCCGGGACTAGGGAACCTCGAGCAGTACTTC
size: .; J: TRBJ1-4; D: .; V: TRBV12-3/TRBV12-4; CDR3: CASSLRAEKLFF; DNA: TGTGCCAGCAGTTTACGGGCAGAAAAACTGTTTTTT
size: .; J: TRBJ2-3; D: TRBD2; V: TRBV19; CDR3: CASSPRLAGASTDTQYF; DNA: TGTGCCAGTAGTCCCCGTCTAGCGGGAGCTTCCACAGATACGCAGTATTTT
size: once; J: TRBJ2-6; D: .; V: TRBV9; CDR3: CASSPPEIAGANVLTF; DNA: TGTGCCAGCAGCCCCCCTGAGATTGCTGGGGCCAACGTCCTGACTTTC
size: .; J: TRBJ2-4; D: .; V: TRBV18; CDR3: CASSPPLVGNIQYF; DNA: TGTGCCAGCTCACCACCGTTAGTAGGGAACATTCAGTACTTC
size: many; J: TRBJ2-4; D: TRBD2; V: TRBV30; CDR3: CAWGETSNQYF; DNA: TGTGCCTGGGGTGAGACTAGCAATCAGTACTTC
size: many; J: TRBJ2-5; D: .; V: TRBV12-3/TRBV12-4; CDR3: CASRLSNGNQETQYF; DNA: TGTGCCAGCAGGCTTTCCAACGGGAACCAAGAGACCCAGTACTTC
size: .; J: TRBJ2-3; D: TRBD2; V: TRBV7-3; CDR3: CASSFREGPTDTQYF; DNA: TGTGCCAGCAGCTTTCGGGAGGGCCCGACAGATACGCAGTATTTT
size: many; J: TRBJ1-6; D: TRBD1; V: TRBV28; CDR3: CASSSWTGDGSPLHF; DNA: TGTGCCAGCAGTTCCTGGACAGGGGATGGTTCACCCCTCCACTTT
size: many; J: TRBJ2-7; D: .; V: TRBV30; CDR3: CAWSVLVDEQYF; DNA: TGTGCCTGGAGTGTACTTGTGGACGAGCAGTACTTC
size: few; J: TRBJ2-2; D: .; V: TRBV6-1; CDR3: CASSPISEGGTGELFF; DNA: TGTGCCAGCAGTCCGATTAGTGAGGGGGGCACCGGGGAGCTGTTTTTT
size: many; J: TRBJ2-3; D: .; V: TRBV11-2; CDR3: CASSLDVGAGWADTQYF; DNA: TGTGCCAGCAGCTTAGACGTTGGGGCAGGGTGGGCAGATACGCAGTATTTT
size: .; J: TRBJ2-7; D: .; V: TRBV20-1; CDR3: CSARALGVEQYF; DNA: TGCAGTGCTAGAGCCCTAGGCGTCGAGCAGTACTTC
size: .; J: TRBJ2-3; D: TRBD2; V: TRBV6-2/TRBV6-3; CDR3: CASGGLAGSTTDTQCF; DNA: TGTGCCAGCGGGGGACTAGCGGGATCCACCACGGATACGCAGTGTTTT
size: many; J: TRBJ2-1; D: TRBD1; V: TRBV3-1; CDR3: CASSLIRQGAGWEQFF; DNA: TGTGCCAGCAGCCTAATCCGACAGGGGGCTGGGTGGGAGCAGTTCTTC
size: many; J: TRBJ1-6; D: .; V: TRBV30; CDR3: CAWRGRDSPLHF; DNA: TGTGCCTGGAGGGGCAGGGACTCACCCCTCCACTTT
size: few; J: TRBJ2-6; D: .; V: TRBV27; CDR3: CASSFAGANVLTF; DNA: TGTGCCAGCAGTTTTGCCGGGGCCAACGTCCTGACTTTC
size: .; J: TRBJ1-5; D: .; V: TRBV12-3/TRBV12-4; CDR3: CASSPGNQPQHF; DNA: TGTGCCAGCAGTCCCGGGAATCAGCCCCAGCATTTT
size: many; J: TRBJ2-2; D: TRBD2; V: TRBV6-1; CDR3: CATFRGGGPNTGELFF; DNA: TGTGCCACCTTTCGGGGGGGAGGCCCGAACACCGGGGAGCTGTTTTTT
size: .; J: TRBJ1-4; D: TRBD1; V: TRBV24-1; CDR3: CATSEATGRDEKLFF; DNA: TGTGCCACCAGTGAAGCGACAGGGCGGGATGAAAAACTGTTTTTT
size: .; J: TRBJ2-7; D: .; V: TRBV2; CDR3: CASSEDRQGQFYEQYF; DNA: TGTGCCAGCAGTGAAGACCGGCAGGGGCAGTTCTACGAGCAGTACTTC
size: many; J: TRBJ2-7; D: .; V: TRBV27; CDR3: CASSLSPGQGVDEQYF; DNA: TGTGCCAGCAGTTTGAGTCCGGGTCAGGGTGTCGACGAGCAGTACTTC
size: many; J: TRBJ2-7; D: TRBD1; V: TRBV18; CDR3: CASSPGQGAAYEQYF; DNA: TGTGCCAGCTCACCAGGGCAGGGGGCAGCCTACGAGCAGTACTTC
size: few; J: TRBJ2-6; D: .; V: TRBV4-1; CDR3: CASSRSGSQTGANVLTF; DNA: TGCGCCAGCAGCCGATCCGGTAGCCAGACTGGGGCCAACGTCCTGACTTTC
size: few; J: TRBJ1-2; D: .; V: TRBV7-9; CDR3: CASSFSRDDGYTF; DNA: TGTGCCAGCAGCTTCTCCAGGGACGATGGCTACACCTTC
size: .; J: TRBJ1-6; D: .; V: TRBV9; CDR3: CASSVGRVGSPLHF; DNA: TGTGCCAGCAGCGTAGGCAGGGTGGGCTCACCCCTCCACTTT
size: .; J: TRBJ2-1; D: .; V: TRBV7-8; CDR3: CASSLGFSINEQFF; DNA: TGTGCCAGCAGCTTAGGATTTAGTATAAATGAGCAGTTCTTC
size: .; J: TRBJ2-1; D: TRBD2; V: TRBV28; CDR3: CATDEAGSRYEQFF; DNA: TGTGCCACCGACGAAGCGGGATCTCGTTATGAGCAGTTCTTC
size: many; J: TRBJ2-5; D: .; V: TRBV3-1; CDR3: CASSLRDSGSQETQYF; DNA: TGTGCCAGCAGCTTACGGGACTCAGGCTCCCAAGAGACCCAGTACTTC
size: many; J: TRBJ1-4; D: TRBD1; V: TRBV18; CDR3: CASSRGPGQGATNEKLFF; DNA: TGTGCCAGCTCACGGGGCCCGGGACAGGGTGCAACTAATGAAAAACTGTTTTTT
size: many; J: TRBJ1-5; D: .; V: TRBV30; CDR3: CAWSVQGQPQHF; DNA: TGTGCCTGGAGTGTACAAGGTCAGCCCCAGCATTTT
size: many; J: TRBJ1-5; D: .; V: TRBV28; CDR3: CASSPVRVFGSNQPQHF; DNA: TGTGCCAGCAGTCCCGTTAGGGTTTTTGGAAGCAATCAGCCCCAGCATTTT
size: many; J: TRBJ2-7; D: TRBD2; V: TRBV20-1; CDR3: CSAQKGSGRSYEQYF; DNA: TGCAGTGCCCAGAAAGGTAGCGGGAGGAGCTACGAGCAGTACTTC
size: many; J: TRBJ2-5; D: TRBD2; V: TRBV11-3; CDR3: CASSPGLAGEETQYF; DNA: TGTGCCAGCAGCCCGGGACTAGCGGGAGAAGAGACCCAGTACTTC
size: few; J: TRBJ2-2; D: TRBD2; V: TRBV6-1; CDR3: CASSPIPSGRTTGELFF; DNA: TGTGCCAGCAGTCCTATTCCTAGCGGGAGGACCACCGGGGAGCTGTTTTTT
size: few; J: TRBJ2-7; D: TRBD1; V: TRBV29-1; CDR3: CSVPGQDKDEQYF; DNA: TGCAGCGTCCCGGGACAGGATAAGGACGAGCAGTACTTC
size: many; J: TRBJ2-3; D: TRBD2; V: TRBV28; CDR3: CASSTSGRSADTQYF; DNA: TGTGCCAGCAGTACTAGCGGGAGAAGCGCAGATACGCAGTATTTT
size: .; J: TRBJ2-5; D: TRBD2; V: TRBV6-1; CDR3: CASGPGGGTQYF; DNA: TGTGCCAGCGGACCCGGGGGGGGGACCCAGTACTTC
size: many; J: TRBJ1-5; D: TRBD1; V: TRBV6-4; CDR3: CASRDREGNQPQHF; DNA: TGTGCCAGCAGGGACAGGGAGGGCAATCAGCCCCAGCATTTT
size: few; J: TRBJ2-7; D: .; V: TRBV30; CDR3: CAWMGAAFYEQYF; DNA: TGTGCCTGGATGGGCGCGGCCTTCTACGAGCAGTACTTC
size: many; J: TRBJ2-3; D: TRBD2; V: TRBV28; CDR3: CASSGVAGGGTDTQYF; DNA: TGTGCCAGCAGTGGTGTAGCGGGAGGGGGCACAGATACGCAGTATTTT
size: once; J: TRBJ2-1; D: .; V: TRBV12-3/TRBV12-4; CDR3: CASSSLGGRSYNEQFF; DNA: TGTGCCAGCAGCTCCTTGGGGGGGCGGTCCTACAATGAGCAGTTCTTC
size: .; J: TRBJ1-5; D: TRBD1; V: TRBV19; CDR3: CASNSWDTGVSGQPQHF; DNA: TGTGCCAGTAACTCTTGGGATACAGGGGTCAGCGGTCAGCCCCAGCATTTT
size: .; J: TRBJ1-6; D: .; V: TRBV3-1; CDR3: CASSQGRWSPLHF; DNA: TGTGCCAGCAGCCAGGGGCGTTGGTCACCCCTCCACTTT
size: .; J: TRBJ1-2; D: .; V: TRBV29-1; CDR3: CSAGLGGDNYGYTF; DNA: TGCAGCGCTGGCCTAGGGGGGGATAACTATGGCTACACCTTC
size: many; J: TRBJ2-7; D: .; V: TRBV7-2; CDR3: CASSLVGARVYEQYF; DNA: TGTGCCAGCAGCTTAGTGGGGGCACGCGTGTACGAGCAGTACTTC
size: few; J: TRBJ2-3; D: .; V: TRBV4-1; CDR3: CASSQDPPPDTQYF; DNA: TGCGCCAGCAGCCAAGATCCCCCGCCAGATACGCAGTATTTT
size: many; J: TRBJ2-7; D: .; V: TRBV12-3/TRBV12-4; CDR3: CASRQAAGREQYF; DNA: TGTGCCAGCAGACAGGCGGCCGGAAGGGAGCAGTACTTC
size: .; J: TRBJ1-5; D: TRBD1; V: TRBV18; CDR3: CASSGQGDNQPQHF; DNA: TGTGCCAGCTCCGGACAGGGTGACAATCAGCCCCAGCATTTT
size: .; J: TRBJ1-5; D: .; V: TRBV20-1; CDR3: CSARGVDQPQHF; DNA: TGCAGTGCTAGAGGGGTCGATCAGCCCCAGCATTTT
size: .; J: TRBJ2-5; D: .; V: TRBV14; CDR3: CASSPNYRATGQETQYF; DNA: TGTGCCAGCAGCCCAAATTACAGGGCTACGGGACAAGAGACCCAGTACTTC
size: .; J: TRBJ1-1; D: .; V: TRBV4-1; CDR3: CASSQGWGADTEAFF; DNA: TGCGCCAGCAGCCAAGGTTGGGGGGCTGACACTGAAGCTTTCTTT